This T cell receptor (beta chain) was documented in a study of cytomegalovirus exposure and HLA in healthy donors. In the study overall: Later, an analysis reported that the 110 or so validation repertoires had used the same platform as the roughly 650 first-cohort repertoires. Findings and limits, study-wide: The study recorded 150 to 200 TCR beta chains that were cytomegalovirus-associated. Specificity for CMV antigens was confirmed in vitro for a few of the CMV-associated chains. The study found most TCR sequences rare, yet found some public TCRs in many donors.

This table comes from immunoSEQ multiplex PCR, and its TCRdb copy is limited to in-frame clones, with some not included. The sample shows 100,000 to 120,000 clones, around 85% of them seen only once. The CDR3 totals 16 residues. Germline V CDR1 and CDR2: SGHRS, YFSETQ. V dropped 6 bases and J dropped 2; count of bases not matched to a gene: 9. A single count supports this clone. The antigen is unknown. This chain joins TRBV5-1 and TRBJ2-3; 10 nucleotides agree with TRBD2. Source material: PBMCs. The receptor was isolated from a woman aged 18-29 years in good health and CMV-seronegative. CDR3 nucleotides: TGCGCCAGCACGTGGAAAGGACTAGCGGTCACAGATACGCAGTATTTT. As protein: CASTWKGLAVTDTQYF. The entire variable domain, with the rest obtained from reference TRBV5-1 and TRBJ2-3, is as follows: KAGVTQTPRYLIKTRGQQVTLSCSPISGHRSVSWYQQTPGQGLQFLFEYFSETQRNKGNFPGRFSGRQFSNSRSEMNVSTLELGDSALYLCASTWKGLAVTDTQYFGPGTRLTVL.